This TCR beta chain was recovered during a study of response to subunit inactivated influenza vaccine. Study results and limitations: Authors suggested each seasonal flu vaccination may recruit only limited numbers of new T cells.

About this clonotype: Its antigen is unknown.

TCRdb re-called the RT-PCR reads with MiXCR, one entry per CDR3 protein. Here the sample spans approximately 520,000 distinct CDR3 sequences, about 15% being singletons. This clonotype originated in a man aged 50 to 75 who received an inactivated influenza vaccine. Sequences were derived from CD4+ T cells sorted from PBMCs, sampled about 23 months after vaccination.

CDR3 coding DNA: TGTGCCATCAGTGAGTCTCCAGGGGGGACTGAAGCTTTCTTT. Protein: CAISESPGGTEAFF. V usage is TRBV10-3 and J usage is TRBJ1-1, with 7 bases matching TRBD1. The CDR3 covers 14 residues. Germline trimming cut 0 bases from V and 5 bases from J; bases unmatched to any gene: 3. CDR1 ENHRY and CDR2 SYGVKD come from the germline V gene.